This TCR beta chain was documented in a study of patients and donors after allogeneic stem cell transplantation. TCRdb fed the RT-PCR reads into MiXCR, producing one record per CDR3 protein. The sample lists about 160,000 distinct CDR3 sequences, about a third occurring once. In germline, CDR1 is LNHNV, CDR2 YYDKDF (reference sequence). The CDR3 runs 16 residues. Trimming took 0 bases from V and 4 from J, leaving 13 bases between them. The receptor's source is a human donor who was either an allogeneic HSCT recipient or a stem cell or donor lymphocyte infusion donor (not recorded which). It is not recorded whose cells these are; they may come from a transplant donor. V is TRBV15 and J is TRBJ1-3; a possible D gene is TRBD1 (5 bases). Source material: blood, either unsorted or a sorted T cell fraction (not recorded which). Here the CDR3 DNA reads TGTGCCACCAGCAGAGAAAAAAGGGGTAGAGGAAACACCATATATTTT. As protein: CATSREKRGRGNTIYF.